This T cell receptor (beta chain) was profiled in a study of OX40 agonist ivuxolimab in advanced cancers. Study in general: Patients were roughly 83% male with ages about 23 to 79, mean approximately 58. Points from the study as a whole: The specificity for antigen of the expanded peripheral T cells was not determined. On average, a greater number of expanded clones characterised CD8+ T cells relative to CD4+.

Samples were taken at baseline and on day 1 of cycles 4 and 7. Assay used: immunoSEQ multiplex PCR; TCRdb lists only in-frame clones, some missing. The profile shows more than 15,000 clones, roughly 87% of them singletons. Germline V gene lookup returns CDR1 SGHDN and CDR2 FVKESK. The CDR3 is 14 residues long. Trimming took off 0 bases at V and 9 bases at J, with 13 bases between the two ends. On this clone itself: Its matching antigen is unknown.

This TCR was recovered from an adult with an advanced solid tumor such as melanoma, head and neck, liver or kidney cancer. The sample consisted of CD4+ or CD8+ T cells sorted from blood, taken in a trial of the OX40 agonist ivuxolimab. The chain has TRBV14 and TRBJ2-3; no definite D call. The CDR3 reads CASSQELVLGTQYF. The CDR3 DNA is TGTGCCAGCAGCCAAGAACTTGTCCTGGGGACGCAGTATTTT.